This T cell receptor (beta chain) was profiled in a study of regulatory T cells in long-lasting Graves disease. This clonotype came up many times. No antigen is known for it. The ends lost 4 bases at V and 2 bases at J; junction bases unmatched: 4. The CDR3 has 14 amino acids. Stated time point: newly diagnosed GD, antithyroid drugs for less than 3 months. RNA isolated from PBMCs was used to make the TCR library. Study findings and constraints: TRBV28, TRBJ1-2 and TRBJ2-5 emerged as the favored segments in persistent disease. Limited samples may have lowered accuracy.

Building the TCR beta libraries relied on iRepertoire HTBI primers, and CDR3 regions underwent Arm-PCR. TCRdb passed the multiplex PCR reads through MiXCR, listing each CDR3 protein once. The data hold around 400,000 distinct CDR3 sequences, with 10% to 15% observed a single time. These records were also assigned to another study, of T cells in Graves' hyperthyroidism and ophthalmopathy. From that report: Researchers defined stable Graves' hyperthyroidism as no ophthalmopathy progression within 18 months.

The specimen was peripheral blood mononuclear cells (PBMCs), collected at new diagnosis, from a patient treated with antithyroid drugs. The sequence was obtained from a woman younger than 30 with Graves disease. V is TRBV12-3 or TRBV12-4 and J is TRBJ2-7; 8 nucleotides line up with TRBD1. The CDR3 region has the DNA TGTGCCAGCAGTTCGACGGACAGGGCCTACGAGCAGTACTTC. As protein: CASSSTDRAYEQYF.